Listed here are 2 T cell receptor beta chains from one sample, sequenced in a study of CD8 T cells in ankylosing spondylitis. Notes on the study in general: What seemed typical of ankylosing spondylitis blood was a TCR beta motif built from several highly homologous variants.

A single record per CDR3 protein comes from TCRdb applying MiXCR to the 5' RACE reads. The table shows about 220,000 distinct CDR3 sequences, with around 17% occurring only once. These receptors lack a known antigen. Sequences were obtained from blood, either unsorted or a sorted T cell fraction (not recorded which). The receptors originated from a male donor with ankylosing spondylitis.

This clonotype turned up a few times. The rearrangement joins TRBV3-1 to TRBJ2-5, with 7 bases fitting TRBD2. The CDR3 covers 16 residues. With 0 bases clipped from V and 0 bases from J, the junction kept 4 bases outside the gene matches. Germline loops: CDR1 LGHDT, CDR2 YNNKEL (reference sequence). The CDR3 loop is CASSQDGEGHQETQYF. CDR3 DNA: TGTGCCAGCAGCCAAGATGGGGAGGGGCACCAAGAGACCCAGTACTTC.

V usage is TRBV4-1 and J usage is TRBJ2-3; TRBD2 matches 14 bases. The V gene's germline CDR1 is MGHRA and CDR2 YSYEKL. The CDR3 is made up of 17 amino acids. The J segment lost 2 bases and the V segment lost 3 bases, leaving 4 bases of the junction unmatched. The CDR3 loop is CASSHRTSGGITDTQYF. CDR3 coding DNA: TGCGCCAGCAGCCACCGGACTAGCGGGGGGATCACAGATACGCAGTATTTT.